This passage covers 28 T cell receptor beta chains from one sample sequenced in a study of response to subunit inactivated influenza vaccine. TCRdb ran MiXCR on the RT-PCR reads and lists one entry per CDR3 protein. Here the sample spans hundreds of thousands of distinct CDR3 sequences, approximately 24% being singletons. The sequences come from CD4+ T cells sorted from PBMCs, collected roughly 5 days after vaccination. All receptors derive from a man between 50 and 59 years old who received an inactivated influenza vaccine.

This clonotype was seen only a few times. The chain is built from TRBV20-1 and TRBJ2-3, with TRBD2 matching 14 bases. With 6 bases clipped from V and 6 bases from J, the junction kept 17 bases outside the gene matches. Germline assignment: CDR1 DFQATT and CDR2 SNEGSKA (reference sequence). This CDR3 is built from 18 residues. The CDR3, as DNA: TGCAGTGCATTTTCCACCGGGACTAGCGGGGGCCCGGGGGATACGCAGTATTTT. Translation: CSAFSTGTSGGPGDTQYF.

The rearrangement links TRBV6-1 to TRBJ2-1, with TRBD1 identical over 9 bases. Germline V gives CDR1 MNHNS, CDR2 SASEGT. The CDR3 length is 16 residues. J lost 6 bases, V lost 6 bases, and 12 bases had no gene match. In DNA, the CDR3 is TGTGCCAGCAGAGAATCCGGGACAGGGTTTGTCAATGAGCAGTTCTTC. It encodes CASRESGTGFVNEQFF.

This clonotype came up a few times. The chain links TRBV10-3 to TRBJ2-5; possible D gene TRBD2, 6 bases. Germline values: CDR1 ENHRY, CDR2 SYGVKD. This CDR3 region has 15 residues. Trimming stripped 2 bases from V and 6 bases from J, with 16 bases between. CDR3: CAISEGGPGGKTQYF. The CDR3 bases are TGTGCCATCAGTGAGGGCGGACCCGGGGGAAAGACCCAGTACTTC.

V gene TRBV11-2 combines with J gene TRBJ2-1; the match to TRBD1 covers 7 bases. CDR1 is SGHAT, CDR2 FQNNGV, per germline. The CDR3 consists of 12 residues. The V segment lost 4 bases and the J segment 12 bases; nucleotides outside the gene matches: 6. CDR3 nucleotides: TGTGCCAGCAGCTCTGACAGGGACAGGCAGTTCTTC. Translated: CASSSDRDRQFF.

The V call is TRBV12-3 or TRBV12-4, the J call TRBJ2-3; the match to TRBD1 covers 7 bases. The CDR3 length is 13 residues. V shed 6 bases and J 2 bases; nucleotides not matched to a gene: 2. The chain's CDR3 is CASRGQNTDTQYF. The CDR3, as DNA: TGTGCCAGCAGGGGACAGAACACAGATACGCAGTATTTT.

As for this clonotype: Possible read error: a much larger clone is one base away. This chain links TRBV20-1 with TRBJ2-7; TRBD2 matches 9 bases. Per germline, CDR1 DFQATT and CDR2 SNEGSKA (reference sequence). The CDR3 spans 14 residues. The CDR3 protein is CGVLRSGRTYEQYF. CDR3 nucleotides: TGCGGTGTTCTTCGGAGCGGGAGGACCTACGAGCAGTACTTC.

The chain couples TRBV11-2 to TRBJ2-3; 8 bases are shared with TRBD1. CDR3 length: 14 amino acids. The junction had 5 bases not matched to a gene; V was cut back by 4 bases and J by 5 bases. The germline gives CDR1 SGHAT, CDR2 FQNNGV. The CDR3 spells CASSSRGRGDTQYF. CDR3 sequence (DNA): TGTGCCAGCAGCTCCAGGGGGCGGGGAGATACGCAGTATTTT.

The chain carries TRBV19 and TRBJ1-5; TRBD1 aligns across 7 bases. This CDR3 contains 15 residues. The V and J ends lost 7 bases and 6 bases, in that order; junction bases with no gene match: 12. Per the germline V gene, CDR1 is LNHDA and CDR2 is SQIVND (reference sequence). The CDR3 is CASKPRWQGGQPQHF. CDR3 DNA: TGTGCCAGTAAGCCGAGGTGGCAGGGGGGTCAGCCCCAGCATTTT.

J is TRBJ2-3 and V is TRBV20-1; D is perhaps TRBD1 (6 bases). The V end was cut by 4 bases, the J end by 3 bases, with 23 bases between. From germline, CDR1 is DFQATT and CDR2 SNEGSKA (reference sequence). The CDR3 contains 17 residues. In DNA form, the CDR3 reads TGCAGTGCTATGCCGGTACAGGGTCGTAGGAAAACAGATACGCAGTATTTT. Translated, it gives CSAMPVQGRRKTDTQYF.

This chain links TRBV7-6 with TRBJ1-1, with 9 nucleotides matching TRBD1. The germline V gene has CDR1 SGHVS and CDR2 FNYEAQ. V lost 4 bases to trimming and J lost 3 bases; unmatched junction nucleotides: 9. This CDR3 comprises 16 residues. CDR3 region: CASSSWTGTGHTEAFF. Here the CDR3 DNA reads TGTGCCAGCAGCTCCTGGACCGGGACAGGGCACACTGAAGCTTTCTTT.

This clonotype was observed at least ten times. The rearrangement links TRBV5-1 to TRBJ2-1, with TRBD2 matching 7 bases. The CDR3 has 14 residues. V trimming: 4 bases; J trimming: 2 bases; junction bases outside the gene matches: 3. The germline V gene encodes CDR1 SGHRS and CDR2 YFSETQ. CDR3 coding DNA: TGCGCCAGCAGCATCAGCGGGACCTACAATGAGCAGTTCTTC. Translating gives CASSISGTYNEQFF.

The V gene is TRBV29-1, the J gene TRBJ1-2; D remains ambiguous. Germline V gene data show CDR1 as SQVTM and CDR2 as ANQGSEA. The V gene lost 4 bases and the J gene lost 0 bases, with 12 bases spanning the gap. The CDR3 spans 14 residues. The CDR3 DNA follows: TGCAGCGTTGCGCCCGTCTTAGCTAACTATGGCTACACCTTC. This translates into CSVAPVLANYGYTF.

This clonotype was seen a few times. The rearrangement links TRBV5-1 to TRBJ2-3; 9 nucleotides line up with TRBD1. With 4 bases clipped from V and 5 bases from J, the junction kept 11 bases outside the gene matches. This CDR3 has 16 residues. Looked up from germline, CDR1 is SGHRS and CDR2 is YFSETQ. CDR3 in DNA: TGCGCCAGCAGCCTCGCGGGACAGGGCGTGGGAGATACGCAGTATTTT. This encodes CASSLAGQGVGDTQYF.

V gene TRBV12-3 or TRBV12-4 combines with J gene TRBJ2-3; the D is unclear. This CDR3 is built from 14 residues. Trimming cost V 1 base and J 2 bases, with 7 bases left between them. CDR3 sequence reads: CASSLEVITDTQYF. The CDR3 DNA sequence: TGTGCCAGCAGTTTAGAGGTGATCACAGATACGCAGTATTTT.

This clonotype was seen only a few times. This chain uses TRBV7-2 with TRBJ2-3; D gene unclear. CDR3 length equals 12 residues. Germline V gives CDR1 SGHTA, CDR2 FQGNSA. Trimming took 3 bases from V and 4 from J, leaving 5 bases between them. The CDR3 here is CASSFFPDTQYF. The CDR3 DNA sequence: TGTGCCAGCAGCTTTTTTCCAGATACGCAGTATTTT.

The genes are TRBV20-1 and TRBJ1-5; 9 positions agree with TRBD1. There are 14 residues in the CDR3. V shed 0 bases and J 7 bases; nucleotides not matched to a gene: 4. Per germline, CDR1 DFQATT and CDR2 SNEGSKA (reference sequence). The CDR3 DNA reads TGCAGTGCTAGAGATGGGACAGGGTACCAGCCCCAGCATTTT. This codes for CSARDGTGYQPQHF.

In this sample, this clonotype turned up a few times. The genes are TRBV6-2 or TRBV6-3 and TRBJ2-7; 13 nucleotides line up with TRBD2. CDR3 size: 15 residues. From germline, CDR1 is MNHEY and CDR2 SVGEGT. J lost 4 bases, V lost 5 bases, and 5 bases had no gene match. CDR3 protein: CASSGTSGTIYEQYF. In DNA form, the CDR3 reads TGTGCCAGCAGTGGGACTAGCGGGACCATTTACGAGCAGTACTTC.

The chain carries TRBV28 and TRBJ2-3; TRBD2 aligns across 7 bases. This CDR3 spans 16 amino acids. J lost 1 base, V lost 7 bases, and 11 bases had no gene match. The V gene's germline CDR1 is MDHEN and CDR2 SYDVKM. The CDR3 sequence: CASTLGASGRTDTQYF. Here the CDR3 DNA reads TGTGCCAGCACCCTAGGGGCTAGCGGCCGCACAGATACGCAGTATTTT.

This clonotype showed up just a few times. An end of the junction does not agree with germline; a read error may underlie this. The chain recombines TRBV20-1 with TRBJ1-2, with D perhaps matching TRBD1 (6 bases). The V gene's germline CDR1 is DFQATT and CDR2 SNEGSKA (reference sequence). The CDR3 covers 13 residues. The CDR3 here is CSARGDTNYGYTF. Here the CDR3 DNA reads TGCAGTGCTAGAGGGGACACTAATTATGGCTACACCTTC.

This clonotype was picked up a small number of times. The chain uses TRBV27 and TRBJ2-4, with D possibly being TRBD2 (7 bases). CDR3 length equals 17 residues. The germline CDR1 and CDR2 sequences are MNHEY and SMNVEV (reference sequence). Trimming shortened V by 4 bases and J by 1 base, and 17 bases separated the two germline ends. Here the CDR3 reads CASSYAGGGRAKNIQYF. CDR3 bases: TGTGCCAGCAGTTACGCTGGGGGGGGCCGGGCCAAAAACATTCAGTACTTC.

The chain couples TRBV28 to TRBJ2-1; 7 bases agree with TRBD2. V gave up 0 bases and J gave up 1 base; unmatched junction bases: 3. The CDR3 runs 16 residues. Germline assignment: CDR1 MDHEN and CDR2 SYDVKM. The CDR3 nucleotides read TGTGCCAGCAGTTTATGGGGGGGGGGTTCCTACAATGAGCAGTTCTTC. This sequence encodes CASSLWGGGSYNEQFF.

This clonotype was detected once. The rearrangement links TRBV29-1 to TRBJ1-2; D possibly corresponds to TRBD1 (5 bases). Germline lookup yields CDR1 SQVTM and CDR2 ANQGSEA. The V and J ends lost 8 bases and 6 bases respectively, with 16 bases between them. The CDR3 runs to 12 residues. The CDR3 protein is CSSFGTDNGYTF. CDR3 nucleotide sequence: TGCAGCTCGTTTGGGACGGATAATGGCTACACCTTC.

The chain couples TRBV4-2 to TRBJ2-7; maybe TRBD1 (5 bases). The germline V gene has CDR1 LGHNA and CDR2 YNFKEQ. This CDR3 is 14 amino acids long. V lost 1 base to trimming and J lost 3 bases, with 10 bases between them. In DNA form, the CDR3 reads TGTGCCAGCAGCCAAGCCACCACAGGCTACGAGCAGTACTTC. It translates to CASSQATTGYEQYF.

This clonotype was seen more than once but under ten times. In nucleotides, the CDR3 is TGTGCCAGCAGTTTTTCGGGACCGGACGAGCAGTTCTTC. It codes for CASSFSGPDEQFF. This chain connects TRBV12-3 or TRBV12-4 to TRBJ2-1, with D perhaps matching TRBD1 or TRBD2 (5 bases each). V was shortened by 3 bases and J by 10 bases, with 13 bases between the two germline ends. This CDR3 spans 13 amino acids.

This clonotype was counted between two and nine times. The chain has TRBV7-2 and TRBJ2-1, with TRBD2 matching over 9 bases. The length of the CDR3 is 15 residues. The germline V gene encodes CDR1 SGHTA and CDR2 FQGNSA. V was clipped by 5 bases and J by 4 bases; unmatched bases: 6. The CDR3 spells CASSEHSGGYNEQFF. CDR3 DNA sequence: TGTGCCAGCAGCGAACATAGCGGGGGATACAATGAGCAGTTCTTC.

This clonotype has a handful of counts. This sequence joins TRBV6-2 or TRBV6-3 and TRBJ1-5; D is perhaps TRBD1 (6 bases). This CDR3 contains 13 residues. V lost 7 bases to trimming and J lost 6 bases, with 13 bases between them. Germline values: CDR1 MNHEY, CDR2 SVGEGT. CDR3 DNA sequence: TGTGCCAGCATAGGGGGGGCAGGTCAGCCCCAGCATTTT. Encoded protein: CASIGGAGQPQHF.

This clonotype was found many times. V usage is TRBV29-1 and J usage is TRBJ2-2; the D gene is possibly TRBD2 (6 bases). Trimming pared 8 bases from V and 5 bases from J, leaving 15 bases between. CDR1 SQVTM and CDR2 ANQGSEA come from the germline V gene. CDR3 length equals 13 residues. This CDR3 reads CSFARRETGELFF. The CDR3, as DNA: TGCAGCTTTGCCAGGAGGGAAACCGGGGAGCTGTTTTTT.

The chain is built from TRBV24-1 and TRBJ1-5, with D unresolved. The V end lost 0 bases, the J end lost 0 bases, and 8 bases lay between the germline ends. From germline, CDR1 is KGHDR and CDR2 SFDVKD. The CDR3 covers 16 residues. CDR3 coding DNA: TGTGCCACCAGTGATTTGTTGACCGATAGCAATCAGCCCCAGCATTTT. Translating it yields CATSDLLTDSNQPQHF.